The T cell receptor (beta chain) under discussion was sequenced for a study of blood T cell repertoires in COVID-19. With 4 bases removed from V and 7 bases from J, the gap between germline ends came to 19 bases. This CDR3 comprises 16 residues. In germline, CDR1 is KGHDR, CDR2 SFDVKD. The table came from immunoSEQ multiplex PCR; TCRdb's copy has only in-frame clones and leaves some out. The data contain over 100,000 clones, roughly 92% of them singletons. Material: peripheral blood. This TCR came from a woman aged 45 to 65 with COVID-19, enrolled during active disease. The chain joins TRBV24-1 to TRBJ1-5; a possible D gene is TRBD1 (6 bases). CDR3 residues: CATSDRSQGLGQPQHF. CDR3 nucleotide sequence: TGTGCCACCAGTGACCGCTCACAGGGACTAGGCCAGCCCCAGCATTTT.